This TCR beta chain stems from a study of shared clonotypes between healthy human individuals. This clone turned up a few times. Genomic DNA of every subset was divided equally among multiple immunoSEQ plates. Repertoires were generated with immunoSEQ multiplex PCR, while TCRdb's copy carries only in-frame clones and drops some. The profile covers hundreds of thousands of clones, with 55% to 75% appearing a single time and less than 2% taken by the ten largest. Deletions cut 1 base from V and 7 bases from J, with 8 bases between. CDR3 length equals 12 residues. In germline, CDR1 is SGHRS, CDR2 YFSETQ.

The sample comprised memory CD4+ T cells sorted from blood. Subset described: CD45RA-negative fraction. The rearrangement joins TRBV5-1 to TRBJ1-2, with unresolved D. The source is a woman in her 30s in good health. The CDR3, as DNA: TGCGCCAGCAGCTTGTCAGGTATTGGCTACACCTTC. Its translation: CASSLSGIGYTF.